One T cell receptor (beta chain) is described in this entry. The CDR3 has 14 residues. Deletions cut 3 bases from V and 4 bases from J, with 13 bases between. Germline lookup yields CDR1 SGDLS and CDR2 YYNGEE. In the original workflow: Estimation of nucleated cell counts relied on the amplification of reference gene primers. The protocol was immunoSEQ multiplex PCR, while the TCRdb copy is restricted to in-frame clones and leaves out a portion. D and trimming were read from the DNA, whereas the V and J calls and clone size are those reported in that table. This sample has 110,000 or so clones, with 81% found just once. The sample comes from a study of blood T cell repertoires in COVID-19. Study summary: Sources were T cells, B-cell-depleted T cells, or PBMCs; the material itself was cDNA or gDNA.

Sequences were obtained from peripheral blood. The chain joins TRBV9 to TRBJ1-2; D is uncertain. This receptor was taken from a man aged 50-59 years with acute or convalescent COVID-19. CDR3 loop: CASSDTGSRYGYTF. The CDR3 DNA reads TGTGCCAGCAGCGACACCGGGAGCCGCTATGGCTACACCTTC. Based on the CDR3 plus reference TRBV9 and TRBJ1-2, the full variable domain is DSGVTQTPKHLITATGQRVTLRCSPRSGDLSVYWYQQSLDQGLQFLIQYYNGEERAKGNILERFSAQQFPDLHSELNLSSLELGDSALYFCASSDTGSRYGYTFGSGTRLTVV.